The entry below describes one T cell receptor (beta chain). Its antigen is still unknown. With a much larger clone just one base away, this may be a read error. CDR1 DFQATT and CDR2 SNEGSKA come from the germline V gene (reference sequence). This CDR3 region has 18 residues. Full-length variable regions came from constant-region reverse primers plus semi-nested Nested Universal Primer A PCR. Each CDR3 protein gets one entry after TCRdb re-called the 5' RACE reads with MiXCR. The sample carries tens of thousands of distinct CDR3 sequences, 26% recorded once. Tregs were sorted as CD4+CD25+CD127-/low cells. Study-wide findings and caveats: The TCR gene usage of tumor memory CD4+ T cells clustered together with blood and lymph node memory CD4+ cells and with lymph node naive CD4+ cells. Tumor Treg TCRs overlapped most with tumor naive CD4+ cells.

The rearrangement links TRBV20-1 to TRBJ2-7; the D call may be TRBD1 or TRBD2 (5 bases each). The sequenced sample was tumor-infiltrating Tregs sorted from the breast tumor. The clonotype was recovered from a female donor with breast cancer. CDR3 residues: CGAFSRTRGQLGSYEQYF. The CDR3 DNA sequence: TGCGGTGCTTTCTCCAGGACGAGGGGTCAGCTGGGGTCCTACGAGCAGTACTTC.